This TCR beta chain was sequenced in a study of OX40 agonist ivuxolimab in advanced cancers. Whole-study context: An agonistic human IgG2 monoclonal antibody against OX40 (CD134) was given. Dosing consisted of intravenous ivuxolimab at 0.01 to 10 mg/kg every 2 weeks.

J gave up 11 bases and V 7 bases, and 12 bases lay outside the gene matches. The CDR3 spans 13 residues. In germline, CDR1 is MNHEY, CDR2 SVGAGI. Autoimmune disease history or systemic immunosuppression excluded patients. Drawing of blood for sampling happened at baseline, at cycle 4 day 1, and at cycle 7 day 1. Assay: immunoSEQ multiplex PCR; the TCRdb copy retains only in-frame clones and omits some. Among 20,000 to 25,000 clones listed, roughly three quarters were seen once. The input for sequencing was CD4+ or CD8+ T cells sorted from blood, taken in a trial of the OX40 agonist ivuxolimab. V gene TRBV6-5 combines with J gene TRBJ2-5, with TRBD2 matching over 8 bases. This clonotype was obtained from an adult with an advanced solid tumor such as melanoma, head and neck, liver or kidney cancer. As DNA, the CDR3 is TGTGCCAGCATAGCAGCGGGGGCAAAAGAGCAGTACTTC. Translation gives CASIAAGAKEQYF.